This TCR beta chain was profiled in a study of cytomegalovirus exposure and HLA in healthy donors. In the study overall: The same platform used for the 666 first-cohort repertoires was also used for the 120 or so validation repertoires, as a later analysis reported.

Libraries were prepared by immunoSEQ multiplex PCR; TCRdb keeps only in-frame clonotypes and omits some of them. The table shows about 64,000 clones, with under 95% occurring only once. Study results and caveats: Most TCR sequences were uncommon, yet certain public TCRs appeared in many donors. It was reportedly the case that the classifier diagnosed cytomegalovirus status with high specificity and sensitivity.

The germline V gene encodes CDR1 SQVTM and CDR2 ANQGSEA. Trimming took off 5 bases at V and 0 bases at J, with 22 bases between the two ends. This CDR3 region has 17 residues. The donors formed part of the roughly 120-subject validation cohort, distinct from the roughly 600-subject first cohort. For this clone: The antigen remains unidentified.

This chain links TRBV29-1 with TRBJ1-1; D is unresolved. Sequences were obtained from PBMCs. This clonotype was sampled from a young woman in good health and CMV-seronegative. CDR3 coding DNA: TGCAGCGTTTCCCCCCGCCTTTGGGGAGACATGAACACTGAAGCTTTCTTT. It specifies CSVSPRLWGDMNTEAFF.